A single sample gave rise to the 25 T cell receptor beta chains below, sequenced in a study of cytomegalovirus exposure and HLA in healthy donors. With 60 Vbeta and 13 Jbeta primers, the PCR was carried out. The assay was immunoSEQ multiplex PCR, and TCRdb's table has in-frame clones only and misses some. The sample shows 150,000 to 200,000 clones, approximately 80% of them seen only once. Source material: PBMCs. The receptors were sampled from a male donor in good health and CMV-seropositive.

The V call is TRBV4-1, the J call TRBJ1-1, with 7 nucleotides matching TRBD1. The CDR3 covers 15 residues. After removal of 1 base from V and 3 bases from J, the junction contained 5 bases not matched to a gene. CDR1 and CDR2 (germline): MGHRA, YSYEKL. The CDR3 DNA follows: TGCGCCAGCAGCCAAGTGTCCAGGGGGGACACTGAAGCTTTCTTT. Amino acids: CASSQVSRGDTEAFF.

The V and J genes are TRBV25-1 and TRBJ2-3; 7 positions match TRBD2. Germline CDR1 and CDR2: MGHDK and SYGVNS. The CDR3 has 13 amino acids. V gave up 6 bases and J gave up 11 bases; unmatched junction bases: 11. CDR3 loop: CASRTAGVVGQYF. CDR3 bases: TGTGCCAGCAGAACGGCGGGAGTGGTGGGGCAGTATTTT.

The genes are TRBV18 and TRBJ2-7; 7 bases fit TRBD1. This CDR3 contains 14 residues. V lost 4 bases, J lost 2 bases, and 5 bases stayed unmatched. Germline assignment: CDR1 KGHSH and CDR2 LQKENI. The CDR3 loop reads CASSLGTVAYEQYF. The CDR3 bases are TGTGCCAGCTCACTCGGGACAGTAGCCTACGAGCAGTACTTC.

The gene calls are TRBV7-6 and TRBJ2-1, with 10 bases aligning to TRBD2. Germline CDR1 and CDR2: SGHVS and FNYEAQ. The CDR3 contains 18 residues. V lost 0 bases to trimming and J lost 0 bases; unmatched junction nucleotides: 5. The CDR3 region has the DNA TGTGCCAGCAGCTTAGCGCTAGCGGGGGCCAGCTCCTACAATGAGCAGTTCTTC. It codes for CASSLALAGASSYNEQFF.

The rearrangement uses TRBV30 and TRBJ1-1; D is possibly TRBD1 (5 bases). Trimming left V 8 bases short and J 0 bases short, with 16 bases between. CDR1 is GTSNPN and CDR2 is SVGIG in the germline V gene (reference sequence). This CDR3 comprises 14 residues. The CDR3 nucleotides are TGTGCCCGACGGTTGGGGGGGGTGAACACTGAAGCTTTCTTT. Residues: CARRLGGVNTEAFF. The whole variable domain, filled in from reference TRBV30 and TRBJ1-1, reads SQTIHQWPATLVQPVGSPLSLECTVEGTSNPNLYWYRQAAGRGLQLLFYSVGIGQISSEVPQNLSASRPQDRQFILSSKKLLLSDSGFYLCARRLGGVNTEAFFGQGTRLTVV.

This sequence joins TRBV10-3 and TRBJ2-1, with D hard to call. The germline CDR1 and CDR2 sequences are ENHRY and SYGVKD. Trimming took off 0 bases at V and 1 base at J, with 13 bases between the two ends. The CDR3 has 17 residues. The CDR3 loop is CAISESGGTLSYNEQFF. Written as DNA, the CDR3 is TGTGCCATCAGTGAGTCTGGTGGCACCTTATCCTACAATGAGCAGTTCTTC.

To note about this clone: At one end the junction does not follow the germline gene, possibly because of a read error. Other DNA sequences in the same sample also yield this CDR3. As DNA, the CDR3 is TGTGCCAGTAGTTACGGGACAGCAAAGTACGAGCAGTACTTT. The encoded protein is CASSYGTAKYEQYF. The rearrangement uses TRBV19 and TRBJ2-7; 7 bases line up with TRBD1. Per germline, CDR1 LNHDA and CDR2 SQIVND (reference sequence). The CDR3 spans 14 residues.

The chain links TRBV5-4 to TRBJ1-2; a weak D match, TRBD1 (5 bases). Germline lookup yields CDR1 SGHNT and CDR2 YYREEE (reference sequence). Between the trimmed V and J ends, which lost 1 base and 3 bases, there was a span of 13 bases. The CDR3 sequence is 15 residues long. As DNA, the CDR3 is TGTGCCAGCAGCTTGCTGCAGGGAAGGGACTATGGCTACACCTTC. Protein sequence: CASSLLQGRDYGYTF.

The chain joins TRBV18 to TRBJ2-5; 9 bases align to TRBD1. J gave up 2 bases and V 5 bases, and 3 bases lay outside the gene matches. Per the germline V gene, CDR1 is KGHSH and CDR2 is LQKENI. This CDR3 is built from 14 residues. CDR3 protein: CASSGTGYQETQYF. CDR3 DNA: TGTGCCAGCTCAGGGACAGGGTATCAAGAGACCCAGTACTTC.

This sequence joins TRBV9 and TRBJ2-5; 8 bases are a match to TRBD1. This CDR3 is built from 15 residues. After removal of 1 base from V and 2 bases from J, the junction contained 4 bases not matched to a gene. The germline gives CDR1 SGDLS, CDR2 YYNGEE. Written as DNA, the CDR3 is TGTGCCAGCAGCGTATGGACAGGGCATCAAGAGACCCAGTACTTC. Translation gives CASSVWTGHQETQYF.

In nucleotides, the CDR3 is TGTGCCAGCAACAGAGACAGGGGAGGAGAAAAACTGTTTTTT. Translating gives CASNRDRGGEKLFF. The chain links TRBV2 to TRBJ1-4, with TRBD1 matching 8 bases. Germline CDR1 is SNHLY and CDR2 is FYNNEI. The CDR3 spans 14 residues. The ends lost 7 bases at V and 8 bases at J; junction bases unmatched: 9.

This chain links TRBV6-5 with TRBJ1-2, with TRBD1 as a possible D gene (5 bases). The CDR3 has 12 residues. With 2 bases removed from V and 5 bases from J, the gap between germline ends came to 6 bases. Germline V gene sequence: CDR1 MNHEY, CDR2 SVGAGI. CDR3 DNA sequence: TGTGCCAGCAGTTACAAGGGGTATGGCTACACCTTC. This translates into CASSYKGYGYTF.

This clone was counted between two and nine times. The rearrangement uses TRBV6-1 and TRBJ1-1; weak D call: TRBD1 (5 bases). Germline assignment: CDR1 MNHNS and CDR2 SASEGT. This CDR3 spans 12 amino acids. The CDR3 DNA reads as TGTGTCACCGAAGGGGCGCATACTGAAGCTTTCTTT. It encodes CVTEGAHTEAFF.

The gene calls are TRBV29-1 and TRBJ1-3; no firm D call. V lost 4 bases and J lost 0, with 10 bases in between. There are 14 residues in the CDR3. Germline CDR1 reads SQVTM; CDR2 reads ANQGSEA. Here the CDR3 DNA reads TGCAGCGTTGCTCGGGGTGGCTCTGGAAACACCATATATTTT. Translation: CSVARGGSGNTIYF.

The rearrangement joins TRBV7-2 to TRBJ2-7; 8 nucleotides agree with TRBD2. The V segment lost 6 bases and the J segment 2 bases; nucleotides outside the gene matches: 6. CDR1 and CDR2 from the germline V gene are SGHTA and FQGNSA. CDR3 size: 14 residues. CDR3 DNA: TGTGCCAGCAGTTCTAGCGGGCCCACCTACGAGCAGTACTTC. Protein sequence: CASSSSGPTYEQYF.

J is TRBJ2-2 and V is TRBV10-3; 9 nucleotides line up with TRBD2. The CDR3 loop spans 18 amino acids. V dropped 0 bases and J dropped 4; count of bases not matched to a gene: 9. Looked up from germline, CDR1 is ENHRY and CDR2 is SYGVKD. CDR3 nucleotide sequence: TGTGCCATCAGTGAGTCTCTAGCGGGACCCATAGCCACCGGGGAGCTGTTTTTT. Amino acid sequence: CAISESLAGPIATGELFF.

The count of this clone is one. V usage is TRBV12-5 and J usage is TRBJ2-1, with 9 positions matching TRBD2. Germline V CDR1 and CDR2: LGHNT, FRNRAP. V lost 6 bases, J lost 5 bases, and 5 bases stayed unmatched. The CDR3 loop spans 14 amino acids. The CDR3 sequence is CASGVSGRHNEQFF. CDR3 nucleotides: TGTGCTAGTGGAGTTAGCGGGAGACACAATGAGCAGTTCTTC.

The J gene is TRBJ1-2, the V gene TRBV9, with a tentative D call TRBD1 (6 bases). Trimming removed 3 bases at V and 7 bases at J, with 10 bases between. This CDR3 has 12 residues. Germline V lookup: CDR1 SGDLS, CDR2 YYNGEE. The CDR3 region has the DNA TGTGCCAGCAGCGGAACAGGGTTTGGCTACACCTTC. Residues: CASSGTGFGYTF.

This rearrangement joins TRBV7-2 to TRBJ2-1; 12 bases are shared with TRBD2. J was trimmed by 4 bases and V by 6 bases; bases with no gene match: 4. Per the germline V gene, CDR1 is SGHTA and CDR2 is FQGNSA. The CDR3 length is 15 residues. The CDR3 sequence: CASRRTSGTYNEQFF. The CDR3 DNA reads as TGTGCCAGCAGAAGGACTAGCGGGACGTACAATGAGCAGTTCTTC.

This clone was counted a single time. The genes are TRBV7-2 and TRBJ2-5; D is perhaps TRBD1 (8 bases). In germline, CDR1 is SGHTA, CDR2 FQGNSA. CDR3 length equals 16 residues. Trimming stripped 0 bases from V and 2 bases from J, with 13 bases between. This CDR3 reads CASSLARGRGQETQYF. The DNA of the CDR3 is TGTGCCAGCAGCTTAGCCAGGGGGCGGGGGCAAGAGACCCAGTACTTC.

This clone was seen once. The V and J genes are TRBV6-5 and TRBJ2-1; TRBD2 matches 9 bases. With 6 bases clipped from V and 0 bases from J, the junction kept 3 bases outside the gene matches. The length of the CDR3 is 15 residues. The V gene's germline CDR1 is MNHEY and CDR2 SVGAGI. CDR3 nucleotides: TGTGCCAGCAGCCGTAGCGGGAGCTCCTACAATGAGCAGTTCTTC. It yields the protein CASSRSGSSYNEQFF.

The chain has TRBV28 and TRBJ2-3, with 8 nucleotides matching TRBD2. Germline CDR1 MDHEN, CDR2 SYDVKM. The V and J ends lost 4 bases and 7 bases, in that order; junction bases with no gene match: 13. This CDR3 is 16 amino acids long. CDR3 sequence: CASSSLNGGAFNTQYF. The CDR3 DNA follows: TGTGCCAGCAGTTCCCTTAACGGGGGGGCATTTAATACGCAGTATTTT. The entire variable domain, with the rest obtained from reference TRBV28 and TRBJ2-3, is as follows: DVKVTQSSRYLVKRTGEKVFLECVQDMDHENMFWYRQDPGLGLRLIYFSYDVKMKEKGDIPEGYSVSREKKERFSLILESASTNQTSMYLCASSSLNGGAFNTQYFGPGTRLTVL.

The chain combines TRBV19 with TRBJ1-2; no firm D call. The V end lost 1 base, the J end lost 2 bases, and 11 bases lay between the germline ends. Germline V CDR1 and CDR2: LNHDA, SQIVND (reference sequence). The length of the CDR3 is 15 residues. CDR3 amino acids: CASSIVDSRNYGYTF. Here the CDR3 DNA reads TGTGCCAGTAGTATAGTTGACTCTCGAAACTATGGCTACACCTTC.

The chain links TRBV11-3 to TRBJ2-1, with 7 bases lining up with TRBD2. Germline CDR1 SGHNT, CDR2 YENEEA. V trimming: 0 bases; J trimming: 6 bases; junction bases outside the gene matches: 8. The CDR3 spans 16 residues. CDR3 DNA sequence: TGTGCCAGCAGCTTAGAAGGTAGCGGGCAAGGCAATGAGCAGTTCTTC. It specifies CASSLEGSGQGNEQFF.

This clone was observed a handful of times. The chain couples TRBV2 to TRBJ2-1; D is perhaps TRBD1 (6 bases). Germline V CDR1 and CDR2: SNHLY, FYNNEI. V lost 7 bases, J lost 9 bases, and 22 bases lay in between. There are 15 residues in the CDR3. CDR3 sequence reads: CASTESVGASGEQFF. In nucleotides, the CDR3 is TGTGCCAGCACCGAATCGGTGGGGGCCTCGGGTGAGCAGTTCTTC.